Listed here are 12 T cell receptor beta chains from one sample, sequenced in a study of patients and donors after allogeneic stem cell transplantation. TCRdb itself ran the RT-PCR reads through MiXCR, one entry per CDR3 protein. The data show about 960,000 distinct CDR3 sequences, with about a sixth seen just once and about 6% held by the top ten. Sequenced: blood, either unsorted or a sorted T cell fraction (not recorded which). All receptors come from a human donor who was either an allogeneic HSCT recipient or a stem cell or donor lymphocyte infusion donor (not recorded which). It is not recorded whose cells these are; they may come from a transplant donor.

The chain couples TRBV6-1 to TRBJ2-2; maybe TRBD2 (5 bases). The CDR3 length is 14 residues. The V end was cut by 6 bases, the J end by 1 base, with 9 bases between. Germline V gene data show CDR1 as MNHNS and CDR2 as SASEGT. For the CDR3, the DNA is TGTGCCAGCAGCGGGATTGGGAACACCGGGGAGCTGTTTTTT. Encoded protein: CASSGIGNTGELFF.

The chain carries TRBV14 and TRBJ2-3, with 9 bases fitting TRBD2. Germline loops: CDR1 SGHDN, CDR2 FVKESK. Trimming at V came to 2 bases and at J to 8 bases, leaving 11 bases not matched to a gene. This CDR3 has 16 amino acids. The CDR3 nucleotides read TGTGCCAGCAGCCAACGAGCGGGGGGAGCACTAGGTACGCAGTATTTT. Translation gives CASSQRAGGALGTQYF.

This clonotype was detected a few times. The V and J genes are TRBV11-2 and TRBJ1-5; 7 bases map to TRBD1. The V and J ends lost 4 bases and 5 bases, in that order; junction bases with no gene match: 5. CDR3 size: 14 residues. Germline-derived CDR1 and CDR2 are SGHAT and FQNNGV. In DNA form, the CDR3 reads TGTGCCAGCAGCTCTAACAGGGGCCATCAGCCCCAGCATTTT. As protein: CASSSNRGHQPQHF.

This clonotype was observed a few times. Here the CDR3 DNA reads TGTGCCACCAGTGACGGTCCGGAGGATGAGCAGTTCTTC. Residues: CATSDGPEDEQFF. The genes are TRBV24-1 and TRBJ2-1; D perhaps matches TRBD2 (5 bases). The CDR3 is 13 residues long. In germline, CDR1 is KGHDR, CDR2 SFDVKD. The V and J ends lost 4 bases and 8 bases respectively, with 11 bases between them.

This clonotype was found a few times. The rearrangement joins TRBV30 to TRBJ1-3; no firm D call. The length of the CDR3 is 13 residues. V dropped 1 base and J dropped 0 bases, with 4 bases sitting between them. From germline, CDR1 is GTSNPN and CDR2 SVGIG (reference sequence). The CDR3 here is CAWSAVSGNTIYF. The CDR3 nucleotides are TGTGCCTGGAGTGCCGTCTCTGGAAACACCATATATTTT.

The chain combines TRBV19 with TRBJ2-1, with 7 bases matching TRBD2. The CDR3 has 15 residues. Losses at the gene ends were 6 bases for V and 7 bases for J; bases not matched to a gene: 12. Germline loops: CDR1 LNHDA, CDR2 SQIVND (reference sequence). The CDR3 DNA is TGTGCCAGTAGAATAATAAGCGGGATCTCGAATGAGCAGTTCTTC. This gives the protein CASRIISGISNEQFF.

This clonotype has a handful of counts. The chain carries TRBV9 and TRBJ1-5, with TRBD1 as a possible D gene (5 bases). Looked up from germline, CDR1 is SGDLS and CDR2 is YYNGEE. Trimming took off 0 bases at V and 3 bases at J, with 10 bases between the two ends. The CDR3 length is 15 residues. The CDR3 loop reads CASSVGPGHNQPQHF. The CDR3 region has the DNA TGTGCCAGCAGCGTAGGCCCAGGGCACAATCAGCCCCAGCATTTT.

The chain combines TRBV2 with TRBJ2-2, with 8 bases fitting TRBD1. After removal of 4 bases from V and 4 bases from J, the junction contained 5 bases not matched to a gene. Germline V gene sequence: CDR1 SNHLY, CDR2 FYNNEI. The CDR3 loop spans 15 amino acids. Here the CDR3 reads CASSVETGVTGELFF. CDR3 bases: TGTGCCAGCAGTGTTGAGACAGGGGTCACCGGGGAGCTGTTTTTT.

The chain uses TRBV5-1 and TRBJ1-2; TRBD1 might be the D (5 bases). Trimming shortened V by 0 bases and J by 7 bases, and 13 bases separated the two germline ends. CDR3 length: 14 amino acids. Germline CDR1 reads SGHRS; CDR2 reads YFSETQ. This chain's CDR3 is CASSLGESGGGYTF. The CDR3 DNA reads TGCGCCAGCAGCTTGGGGGAATCCGGGGGTGGCTACACCTTC.

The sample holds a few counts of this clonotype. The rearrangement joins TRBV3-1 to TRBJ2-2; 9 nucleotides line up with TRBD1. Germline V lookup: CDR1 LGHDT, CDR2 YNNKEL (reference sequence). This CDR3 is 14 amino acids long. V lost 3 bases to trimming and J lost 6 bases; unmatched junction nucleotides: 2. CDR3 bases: TGTGCCAGCAGCCACCGGGACAGGGCCGGGGAGCTGTTTTTT. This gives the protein CASSHRDRAGELFF.

The CDR3 sequence: CSASGSTVYEQYF. CDR3 sequence (DNA): TGCAGCGCCAGCGGGAGTACGGTGTACGAGCAGTACTTC. The V and J genes are TRBV29-1 and TRBJ2-7; 8 bases match TRBD2. Per the germline V gene, CDR1 is SQVTM and CDR2 is ANQGSEA. V lost 7 bases and J lost 4; bases outside the gene matches: 9. The CDR3 runs to 13 residues.

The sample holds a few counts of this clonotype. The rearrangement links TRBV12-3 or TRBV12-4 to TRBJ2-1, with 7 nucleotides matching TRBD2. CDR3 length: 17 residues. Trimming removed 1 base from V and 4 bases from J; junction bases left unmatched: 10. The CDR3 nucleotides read TGTGCCAGCAGTTTAGGGACTAGAGGGAAACTTTACAATGAGCAGTTCTTC. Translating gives CASSLGTRGKLYNEQFF.